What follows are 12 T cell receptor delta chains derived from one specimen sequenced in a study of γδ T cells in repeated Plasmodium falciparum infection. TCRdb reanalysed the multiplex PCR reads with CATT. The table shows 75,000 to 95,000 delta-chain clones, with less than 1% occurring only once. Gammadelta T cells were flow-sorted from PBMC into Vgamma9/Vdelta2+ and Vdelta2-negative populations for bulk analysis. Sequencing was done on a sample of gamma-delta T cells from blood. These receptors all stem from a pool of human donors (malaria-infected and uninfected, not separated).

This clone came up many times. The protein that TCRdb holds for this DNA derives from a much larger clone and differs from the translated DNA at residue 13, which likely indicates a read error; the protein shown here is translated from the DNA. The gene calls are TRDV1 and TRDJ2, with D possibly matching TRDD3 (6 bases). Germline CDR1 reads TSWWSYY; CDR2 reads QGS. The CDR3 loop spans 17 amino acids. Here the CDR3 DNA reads TGTGCTCTTGGGGACATTAATTCGGGGATCAGGACAGTACAACTCTTCTTT. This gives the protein CALGDINSGIRTVQLFF.

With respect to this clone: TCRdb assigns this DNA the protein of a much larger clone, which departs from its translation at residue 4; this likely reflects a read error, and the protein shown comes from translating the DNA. CDR3 amino acids: CALEEVALGDTDTDKLIF. As DNA, the CDR3 is TGTGCTCTTGAGGAAGTGGCTCTGGGGGATACCGACACCGATAAACTCATCTTT. The V and J genes are TRDV1 and TRDJ1, with 11 bases fitting TRDD3. TCRdb carries no J gene annotation; the J gene was assigned here by matching the DNA with germline. CDR3 length: 18 amino acids. Germline V gene sequence: CDR1 TSWWSYY, CDR2 QGS.

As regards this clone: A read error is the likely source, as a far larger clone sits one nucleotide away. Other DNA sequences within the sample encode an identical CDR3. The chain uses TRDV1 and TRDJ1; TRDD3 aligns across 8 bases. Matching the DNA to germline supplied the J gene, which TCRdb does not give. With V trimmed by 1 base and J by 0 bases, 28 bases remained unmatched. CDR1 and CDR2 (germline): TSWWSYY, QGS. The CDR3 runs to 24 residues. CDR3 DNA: TGTGCTCTTGGGGAACGCCCTGTAACGTGGGGATACCTATTAGGACAACTGTACACCGATAAACTCATCTTT. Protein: CALGERPVTWGYLLGQLYTDKLIF.

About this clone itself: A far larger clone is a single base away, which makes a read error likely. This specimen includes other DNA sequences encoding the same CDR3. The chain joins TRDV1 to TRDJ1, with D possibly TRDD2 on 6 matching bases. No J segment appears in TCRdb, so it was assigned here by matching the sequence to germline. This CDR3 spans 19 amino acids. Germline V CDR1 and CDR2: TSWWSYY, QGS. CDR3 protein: CALGELVLRDPRGNDKLIF. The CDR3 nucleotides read TGTGCCCTTGGGGAACTTGTCCTACGAGACCCACGCGGAAACGATAAACTCATCTTT.

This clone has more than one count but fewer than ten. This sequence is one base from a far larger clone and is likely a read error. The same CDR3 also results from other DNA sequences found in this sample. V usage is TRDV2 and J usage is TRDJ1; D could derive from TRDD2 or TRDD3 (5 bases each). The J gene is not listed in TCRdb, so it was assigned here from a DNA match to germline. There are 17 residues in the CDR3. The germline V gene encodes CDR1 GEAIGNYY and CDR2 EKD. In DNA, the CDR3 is TGTGCCTGCGACATCCTCCGGGATCCTTCTGAAACCGATAAACTCATCTTT. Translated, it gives CACDILRDPSETDKLIF.

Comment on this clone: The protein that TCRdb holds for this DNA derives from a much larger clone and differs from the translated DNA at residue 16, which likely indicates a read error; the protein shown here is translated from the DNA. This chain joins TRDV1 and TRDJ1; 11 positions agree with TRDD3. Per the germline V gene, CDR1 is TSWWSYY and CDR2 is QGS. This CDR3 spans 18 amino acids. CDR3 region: CALGEHWGILSYTDKPIF. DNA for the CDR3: TGTGCTCTTGGGGAACACTGGGGGATATTATCGTACACCGATAAACCCATCTTT.

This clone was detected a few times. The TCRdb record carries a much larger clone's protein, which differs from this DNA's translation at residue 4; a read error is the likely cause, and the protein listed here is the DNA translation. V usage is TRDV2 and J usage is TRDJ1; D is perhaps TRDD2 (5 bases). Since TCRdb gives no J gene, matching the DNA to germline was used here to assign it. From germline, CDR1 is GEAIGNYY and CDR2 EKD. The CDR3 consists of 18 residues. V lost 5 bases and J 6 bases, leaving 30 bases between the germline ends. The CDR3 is CACVPSHSRPGGDNKLIF. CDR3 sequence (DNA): TGTGCCTGTGTCCCTTCTCATTCCCGACCGGGTGGCGATAATAAACTCATCTTT.

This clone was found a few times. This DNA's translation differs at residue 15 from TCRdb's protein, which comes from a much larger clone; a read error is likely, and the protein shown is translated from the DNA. This CDR3 is CALGELILRLGGTDNLIF. DNA for the CDR3: TGTGCTCTTGGGGAACTAATCCTACGTCTGGGGGGGACCGATAACCTCATCTTT. This chain connects TRDV1 to TRDJ1, with a weak D call TRDD3 (7 bases). From germline, CDR1 is TSWWSYY and CDR2 QGS. The CDR3 runs 18 residues.

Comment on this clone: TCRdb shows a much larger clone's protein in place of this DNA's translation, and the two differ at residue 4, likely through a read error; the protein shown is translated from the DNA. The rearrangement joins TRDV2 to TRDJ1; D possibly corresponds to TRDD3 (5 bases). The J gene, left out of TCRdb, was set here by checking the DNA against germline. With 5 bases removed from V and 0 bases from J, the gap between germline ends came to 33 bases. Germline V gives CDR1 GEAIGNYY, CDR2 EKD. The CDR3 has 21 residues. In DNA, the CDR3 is TGTGCCTGTGGCCAAACCCTGGGACGGGTGGACTCCCGCAAGTACACCGATAAACTCATCTTT. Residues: CACGQTLGRVDSRKYTDKLIF.

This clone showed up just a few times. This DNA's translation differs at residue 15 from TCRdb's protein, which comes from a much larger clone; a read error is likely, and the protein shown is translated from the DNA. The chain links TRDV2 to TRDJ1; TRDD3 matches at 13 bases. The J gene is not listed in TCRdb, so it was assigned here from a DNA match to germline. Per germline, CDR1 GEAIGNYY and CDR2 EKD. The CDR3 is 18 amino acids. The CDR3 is CACDTITGGYADTDRLIF. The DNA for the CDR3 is TGTGCCTGTGACACAATTACTGGGGGATACGCTGACACCGATAGACTCATCTTT.

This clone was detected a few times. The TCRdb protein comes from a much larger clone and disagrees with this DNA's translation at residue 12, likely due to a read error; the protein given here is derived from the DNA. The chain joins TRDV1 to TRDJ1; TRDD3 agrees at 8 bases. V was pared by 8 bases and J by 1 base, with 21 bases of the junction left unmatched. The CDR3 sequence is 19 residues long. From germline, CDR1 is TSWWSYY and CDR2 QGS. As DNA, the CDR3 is TGTGCTCTTCGGCCCGATTGCCCTTTCTGGGGGACACGCACCGATAAACTCATCTTT. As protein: CALRPDCPFWGTRTDKLIF.

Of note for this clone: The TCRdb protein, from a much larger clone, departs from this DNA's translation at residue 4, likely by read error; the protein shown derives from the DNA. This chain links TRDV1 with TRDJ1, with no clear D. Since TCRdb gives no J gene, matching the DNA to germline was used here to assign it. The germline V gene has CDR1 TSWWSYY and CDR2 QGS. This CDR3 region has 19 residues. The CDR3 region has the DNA TGTGCTCTTTGGGAACTGCCGGTCTACGGTTTCCGGAACACCGATAAACTCATCTTT. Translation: CALWELPVYGFRNTDKLIF.